The clone carrying this TCR beta chain was counted once. What it binds is unknown. Clones were read by immunoSEQ multiplex PCR, and TCRdb kept only the in-frame ones, dropping some. This sample has some 40,000 clones, with 92% found just once. CDR1 LGHNA and CDR2 YSLEER come from the germline V gene. The V segment lost 0 bases and the J segment 4 bases; nucleotides outside the gene matches: 7. There are 17 residues in the CDR3. This sample is part of a study of OX40 agonist ivuxolimab in advanced cancers. Study-wide background: Partial responses were achieved by three patients, of whom one had hepatocellular carcinoma and two had cutaneous melanoma. Study results and caveats: At doses 0.1 to 3.0 mg/kg, CD4+ and CD8+ clones expanded.

This receptor was obtained from an adult with an advanced solid tumor such as melanoma, head and neck, liver or kidney cancer. Sequenced material: CD4+ or CD8+ T cells sorted from blood, taken in a trial of the OX40 agonist ivuxolimab. The chain recombines TRBV4-3 with TRBJ2-2; 8 bases agree with TRBD2. This CDR3 reads CASSQDRAGGLTGELFF. The CDR3 coding sequence is TGCGCCAGCAGCCAAGATCGGGCGGGAGGACTCACCGGGGAGCTGTTTTTT.